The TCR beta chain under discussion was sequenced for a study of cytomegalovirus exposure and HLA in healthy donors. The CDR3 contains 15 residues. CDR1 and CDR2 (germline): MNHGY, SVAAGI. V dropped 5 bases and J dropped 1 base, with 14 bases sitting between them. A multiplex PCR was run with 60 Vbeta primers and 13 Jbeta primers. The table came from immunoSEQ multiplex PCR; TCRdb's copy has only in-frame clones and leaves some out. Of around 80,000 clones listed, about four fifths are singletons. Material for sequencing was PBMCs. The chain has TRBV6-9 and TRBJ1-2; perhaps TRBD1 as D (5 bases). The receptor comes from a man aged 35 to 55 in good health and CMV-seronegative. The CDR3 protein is CASSPPGECNYGYTF. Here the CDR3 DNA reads TGTGCCAGCAGTCCCCCGGGGGAGTGTAACTATGGCTACACCTTC.